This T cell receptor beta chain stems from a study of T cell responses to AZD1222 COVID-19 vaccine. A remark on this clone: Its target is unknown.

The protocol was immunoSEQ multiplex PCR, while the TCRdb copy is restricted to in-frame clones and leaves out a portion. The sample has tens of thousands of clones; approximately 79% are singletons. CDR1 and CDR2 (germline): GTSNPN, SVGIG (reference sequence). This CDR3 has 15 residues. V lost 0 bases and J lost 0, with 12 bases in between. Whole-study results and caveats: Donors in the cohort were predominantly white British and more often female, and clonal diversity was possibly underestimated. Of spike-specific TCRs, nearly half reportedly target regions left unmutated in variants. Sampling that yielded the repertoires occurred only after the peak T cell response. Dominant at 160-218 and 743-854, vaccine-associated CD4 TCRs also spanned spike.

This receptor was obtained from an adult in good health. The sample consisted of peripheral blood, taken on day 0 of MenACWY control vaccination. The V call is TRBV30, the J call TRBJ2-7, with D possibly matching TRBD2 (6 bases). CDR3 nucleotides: TGTGCCTGGAGTGTACGGGGGACCCGCTCCTACGAGCAGTACTTC. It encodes CAWSVRGTRSYEQYF.